The subject of this entry is one T cell receptor (beta chain). The data derive from a study of blood T cell repertoires in COVID-19. Study overall: Collection of acute and convalescent COVID-19 samples took place in the United States, Italy and Spain.

Sequencing was performed with immunoSEQ multiplex PCR; in TCRdb, only in-frame clones are kept and a portion is missing. The sample yields about 300,000 clones, around 90% seen once. This receptor was taken from a woman between 45 and 60 years old with COVID-19, enrolled during active disease. The sequencing sample was made of peripheral blood.

The CDR3 region is CASSSGTASYNEQFF. The CDR3 DNA follows: TGTGCCAGCAGCTCTGGTACAGCATCATACAATGAGCAGTTCTTC. This chain joins TRBV5-5 and TRBJ2-1; D remains unclear. The V gene's germline CDR1 is SGHKS and CDR2 YYEKEE (reference sequence). The V end lost 3 bases, the J end lost 4 bases, and 14 bases lay between the germline ends. The CDR3 is made up of 15 amino acids.